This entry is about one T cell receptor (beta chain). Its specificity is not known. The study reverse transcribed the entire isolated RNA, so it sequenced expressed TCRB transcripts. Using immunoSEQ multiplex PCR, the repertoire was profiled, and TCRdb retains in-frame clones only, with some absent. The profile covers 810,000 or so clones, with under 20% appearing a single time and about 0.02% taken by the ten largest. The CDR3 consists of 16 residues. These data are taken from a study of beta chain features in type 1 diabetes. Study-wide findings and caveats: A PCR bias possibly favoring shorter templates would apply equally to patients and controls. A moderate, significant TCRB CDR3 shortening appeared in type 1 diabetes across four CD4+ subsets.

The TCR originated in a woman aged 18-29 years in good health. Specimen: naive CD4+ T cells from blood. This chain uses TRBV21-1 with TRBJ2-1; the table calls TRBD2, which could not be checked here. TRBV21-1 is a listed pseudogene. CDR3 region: CASSHTSGSSYNEQFF. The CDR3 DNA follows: TGTGCCAGCAGCCACACTAGCGGGAGCTCCTACAATGAGCAGTTCTTC.